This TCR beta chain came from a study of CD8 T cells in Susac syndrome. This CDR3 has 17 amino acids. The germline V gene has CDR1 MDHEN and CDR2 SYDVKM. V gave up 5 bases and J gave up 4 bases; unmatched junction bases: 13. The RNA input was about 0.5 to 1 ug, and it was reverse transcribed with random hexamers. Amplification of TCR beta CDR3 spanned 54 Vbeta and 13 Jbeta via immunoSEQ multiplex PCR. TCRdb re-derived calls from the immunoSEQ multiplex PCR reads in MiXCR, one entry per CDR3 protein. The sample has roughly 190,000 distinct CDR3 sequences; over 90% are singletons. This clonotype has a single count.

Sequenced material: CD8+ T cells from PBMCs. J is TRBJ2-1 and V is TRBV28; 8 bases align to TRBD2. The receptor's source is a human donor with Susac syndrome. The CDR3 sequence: CASSQNWREASYNEQFF. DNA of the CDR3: TGTGCCAGCAGTCAGAATTGGCGGGAGGCGTCATACAATGAGCAGTTCTTC. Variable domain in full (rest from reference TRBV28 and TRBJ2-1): DVKVTQSSRYLVKRTGEKVFLECVQDMDHENMFWYRQDPGLGLRLIYFSYDVKMKEKGDIPEGYSVSREKKERFSLILESASTNQTSMYLCASSQNWREASYNEQFFGPGTRLTVL.